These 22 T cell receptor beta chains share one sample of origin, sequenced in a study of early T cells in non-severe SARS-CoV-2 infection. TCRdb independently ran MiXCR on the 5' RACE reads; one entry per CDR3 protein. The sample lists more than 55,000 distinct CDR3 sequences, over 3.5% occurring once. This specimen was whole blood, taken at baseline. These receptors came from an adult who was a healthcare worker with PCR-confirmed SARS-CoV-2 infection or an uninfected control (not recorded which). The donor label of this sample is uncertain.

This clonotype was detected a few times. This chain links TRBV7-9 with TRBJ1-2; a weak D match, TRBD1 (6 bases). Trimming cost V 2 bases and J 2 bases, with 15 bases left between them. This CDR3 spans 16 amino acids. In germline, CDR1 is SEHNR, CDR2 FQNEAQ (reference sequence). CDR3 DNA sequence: TGTGCCAGCAGCTTAAAGGGGGAAGACAGAAACTATGGCTACACCTTC. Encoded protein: CASSLKGEDRNYGYTF.

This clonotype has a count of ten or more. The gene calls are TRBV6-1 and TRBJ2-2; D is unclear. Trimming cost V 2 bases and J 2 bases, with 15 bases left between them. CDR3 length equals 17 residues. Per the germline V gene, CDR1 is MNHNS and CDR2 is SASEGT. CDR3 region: CASSESPWGFNTGELFF. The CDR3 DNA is TGTGCCAGCAGTGAATCCCCGTGGGGATTCAACACCGGGGAGCTGTTTTTT.

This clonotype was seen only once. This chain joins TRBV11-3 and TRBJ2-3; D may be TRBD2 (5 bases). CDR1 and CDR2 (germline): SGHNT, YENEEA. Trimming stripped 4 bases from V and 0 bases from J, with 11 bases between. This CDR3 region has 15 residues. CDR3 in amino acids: CASSSGGLSTDTQYF. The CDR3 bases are TGTGCCAGCAGCTCCGGCGGGCTTAGCACAGATACGCAGTATTTT.

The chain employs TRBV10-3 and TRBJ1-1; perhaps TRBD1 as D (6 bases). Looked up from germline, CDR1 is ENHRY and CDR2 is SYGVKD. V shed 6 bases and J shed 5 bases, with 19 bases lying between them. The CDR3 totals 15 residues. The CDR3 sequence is CAIRTTGAAGTEAFF. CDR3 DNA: TGTGCCATCAGGACAACGGGGGCGGCCGGGACTGAAGCTTTCTTT.

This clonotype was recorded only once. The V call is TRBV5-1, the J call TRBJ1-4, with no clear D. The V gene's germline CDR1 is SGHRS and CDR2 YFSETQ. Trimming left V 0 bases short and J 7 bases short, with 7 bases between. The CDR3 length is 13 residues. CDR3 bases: TGCGCCAGCAGCTTGGACGGGATTGAAAAACTGTTTTTT. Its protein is CASSLDGIEKLFF.

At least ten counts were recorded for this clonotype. This CDR3 is CASSLGAVSYNEQFF. CDR3 nucleotides: TGTGCCAGCAGCTTAGGGGCGGTGTCCTACAATGAGCAGTTCTTC. The rearrangement links TRBV11-2 to TRBJ2-1; D call uncertain. The V gene's germline CDR1 is SGHAT and CDR2 FQNNGV. V lost 1 base to trimming and J lost 1 base, with 8 bases between them. The CDR3 length is 15 residues.

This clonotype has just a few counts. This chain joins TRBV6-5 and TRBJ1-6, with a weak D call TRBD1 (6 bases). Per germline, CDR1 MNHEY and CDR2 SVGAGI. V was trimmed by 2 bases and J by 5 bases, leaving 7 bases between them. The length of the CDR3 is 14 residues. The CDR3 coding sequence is TGTGCCAGCAGTTACGACAGGAATAATTCACCCCTCCACTTT. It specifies CASSYDRNNSPLHF.

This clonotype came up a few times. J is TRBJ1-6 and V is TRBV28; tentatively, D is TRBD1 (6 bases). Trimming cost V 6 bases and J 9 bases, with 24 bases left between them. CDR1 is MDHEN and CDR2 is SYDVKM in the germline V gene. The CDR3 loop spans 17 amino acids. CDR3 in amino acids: CASRLRVTGPPASPLHF. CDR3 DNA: TGTGCCAGCAGACTACGGGTAACAGGGCCCCCAGCTTCACCCCTCCACTTT.

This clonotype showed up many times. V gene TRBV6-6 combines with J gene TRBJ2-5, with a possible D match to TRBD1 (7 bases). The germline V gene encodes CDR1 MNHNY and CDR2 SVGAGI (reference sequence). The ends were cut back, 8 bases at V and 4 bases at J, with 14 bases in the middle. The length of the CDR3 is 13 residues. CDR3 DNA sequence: TGTGCCAGCGCAGGAGGGGGCCGAGAGACCCAGTACTTC. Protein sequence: CASAGGGRETQYF.

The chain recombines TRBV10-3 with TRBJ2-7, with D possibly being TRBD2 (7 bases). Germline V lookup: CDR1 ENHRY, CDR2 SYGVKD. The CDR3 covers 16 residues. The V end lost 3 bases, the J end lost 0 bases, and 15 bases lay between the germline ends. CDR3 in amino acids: CAISESAGAASYEQYF. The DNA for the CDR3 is TGTGCCATCAGTGAAAGTGCGGGGGCCGCCTCCTACGAGCAGTACTTC.

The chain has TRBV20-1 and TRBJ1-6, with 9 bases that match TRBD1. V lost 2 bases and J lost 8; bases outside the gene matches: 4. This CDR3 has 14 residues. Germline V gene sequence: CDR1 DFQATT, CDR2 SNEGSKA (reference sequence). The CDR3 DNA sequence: TGCAGTGCTAGATGGACAGGGGACGATTCACCCCTCCACTTT. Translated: CSARWTGDDSPLHF.

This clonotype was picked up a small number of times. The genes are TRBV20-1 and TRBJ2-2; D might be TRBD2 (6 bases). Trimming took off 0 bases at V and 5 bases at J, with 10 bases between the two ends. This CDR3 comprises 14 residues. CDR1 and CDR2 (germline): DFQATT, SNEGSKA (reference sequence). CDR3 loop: CSARDGGLTGELFF. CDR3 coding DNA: TGCAGTGCTAGAGATGGGGGACTTACCGGGGAGCTGTTTTTT.

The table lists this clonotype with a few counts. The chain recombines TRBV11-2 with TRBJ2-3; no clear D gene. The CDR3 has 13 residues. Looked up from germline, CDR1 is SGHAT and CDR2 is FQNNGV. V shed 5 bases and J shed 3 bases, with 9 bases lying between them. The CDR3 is CASSVGSTDTQYF. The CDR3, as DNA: TGTGCCAGCAGCGTCGGTAGTACAGATACGCAGTATTTT.

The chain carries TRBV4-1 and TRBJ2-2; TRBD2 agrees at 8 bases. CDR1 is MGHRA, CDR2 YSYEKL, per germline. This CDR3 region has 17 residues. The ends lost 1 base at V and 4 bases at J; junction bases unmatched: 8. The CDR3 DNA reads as TGCGCCAGCAGCCAAGGACCGGGGGGGGCGAGCACCGGGGAGCTGTTTTTT. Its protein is CASSQGPGGASTGELFF.

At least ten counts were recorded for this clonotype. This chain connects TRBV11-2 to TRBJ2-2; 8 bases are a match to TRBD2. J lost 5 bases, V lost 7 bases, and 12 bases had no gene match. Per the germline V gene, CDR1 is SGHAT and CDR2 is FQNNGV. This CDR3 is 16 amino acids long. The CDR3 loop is CASMRGLVVKTGELFF. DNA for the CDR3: TGTGCCAGCATGAGGGGACTAGTCGTGAAGACCGGGGAGCTGTTTTTT. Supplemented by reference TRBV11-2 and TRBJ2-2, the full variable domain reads EAGVAQSPRYKIIEKRQSVAFWCNPISGHATLYWYQQILGQGPKLLIQFQNNGVVDDSQLPKDRFSAERLKGVDSTLKIQPAKLEDSAVYLCASMRGLVVKTGELFFGEGSRLTVL.

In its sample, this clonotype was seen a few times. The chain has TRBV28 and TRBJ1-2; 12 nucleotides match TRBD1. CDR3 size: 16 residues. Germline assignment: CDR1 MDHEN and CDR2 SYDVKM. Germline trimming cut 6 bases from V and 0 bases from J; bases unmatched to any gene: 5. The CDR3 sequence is CASRGTGGLTNYGYTF. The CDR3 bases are TGTGCCAGCAGAGGGACAGGGGGCTTAACTAACTATGGCTACACCTTC.

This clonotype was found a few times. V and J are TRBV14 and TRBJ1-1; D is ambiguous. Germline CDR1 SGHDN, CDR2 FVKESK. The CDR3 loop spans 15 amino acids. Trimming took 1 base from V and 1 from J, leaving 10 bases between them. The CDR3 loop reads CASSQGAGWNTEAFF. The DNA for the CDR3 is TGTGCCAGCAGCCAAGGGGCGGGTTGGAACACTGAAGCTTTCTTT.

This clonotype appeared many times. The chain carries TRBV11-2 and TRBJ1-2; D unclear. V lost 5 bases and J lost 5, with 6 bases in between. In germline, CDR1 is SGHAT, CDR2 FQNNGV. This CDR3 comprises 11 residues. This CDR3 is CASSAGYGYTF. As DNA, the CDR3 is TGTGCCAGCAGCGCCGGTTATGGCTACACCTTC. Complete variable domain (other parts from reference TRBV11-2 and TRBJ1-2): EAGVAQSPRYKIIEKRQSVAFWCNPISGHATLYWYQQILGQGPKLLIQFQNNGVVDDSQLPKDRFSAERLKGVDSTLKIQPAKLEDSAVYLCASSAGYGYTFGSGTRLTVV.

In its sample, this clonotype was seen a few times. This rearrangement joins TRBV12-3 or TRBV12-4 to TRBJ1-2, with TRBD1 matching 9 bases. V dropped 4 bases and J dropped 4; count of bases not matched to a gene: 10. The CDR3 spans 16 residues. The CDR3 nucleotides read TGTGCCAGCAGTTCCTGGACAGGGGCCAAAGGCTATGGCTACACCTTC. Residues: CASSSWTGAKGYGYTF.

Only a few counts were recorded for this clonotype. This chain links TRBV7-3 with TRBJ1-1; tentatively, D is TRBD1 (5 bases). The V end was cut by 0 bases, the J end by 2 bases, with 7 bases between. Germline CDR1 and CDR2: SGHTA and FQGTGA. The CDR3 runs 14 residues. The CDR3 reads CASSLTGANTEAFF. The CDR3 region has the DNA TGTGCCAGCAGCTTAACAGGGGCCAACACTGAAGCTTTCTTT.

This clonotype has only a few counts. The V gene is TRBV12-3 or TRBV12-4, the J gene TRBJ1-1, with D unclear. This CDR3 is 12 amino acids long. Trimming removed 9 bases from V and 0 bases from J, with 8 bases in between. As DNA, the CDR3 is TGTGCCAGTCCGGATATGAACACTGAAGCTTTCTTT. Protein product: CASPDMNTEAFF.

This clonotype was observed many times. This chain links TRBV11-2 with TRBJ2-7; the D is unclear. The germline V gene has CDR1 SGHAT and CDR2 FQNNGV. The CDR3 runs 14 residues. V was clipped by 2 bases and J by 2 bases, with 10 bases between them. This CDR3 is CASSLTLGTYEQYF. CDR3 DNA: TGTGCCAGCAGCTTAACGTTAGGCACCTACGAGCAGTACTTC.